These 13 T cell receptor beta chains came from one sample sequenced in a study of T cells in Graves' hyperthyroidism and ophthalmopathy. Amplification of TCR beta CDR3 regions was performed using RNA transcripts as template. A set of HTBI primers served as the primers for a first-round RT-PCR of the TCR CDR3. TCRdb reprocessed the multiplex PCR reads with MiXCR, giving one entry per CDR3 protein. The sample records under 650,000 distinct CDR3 sequences, around 15% being singletons. Sequencing input: blood. All receptors derive from a woman aged 25 to 39 with Graves' hyperthyroidism.

Only a few counts were recorded for this clonotype. The chain recombines TRBV6-1 with TRBJ2-5, with D perhaps TRBD2 (6 bases). This CDR3 is built from 14 residues. Germline CDR1 reads MNHNS; CDR2 reads SASEGT. V was cut by 4 bases and J by 3 bases, with 12 bases left in between. CDR3 coding DNA: TGTGCCAGCAGTGTTCAAACGGGAGAAGAGACCCAGTACTTC. Protein product: CASSVQTGEETQYF.

In its sample, this clonotype was seen a few times. The J gene is TRBJ1-3, the V gene TRBV20-1; D remains unclear. The CDR3 totals 14 residues. Germline loops: CDR1 DFQATT, CDR2 SNEGSKA (reference sequence). Deletions cut 3 bases from V and 4 bases from J, with 13 bases between. The CDR3 nucleotides read TGCAGTGCTAGGGCCCGACAAGAAGGAAACACCATATATTTT. It encodes CSARARQEGNTIYF.

CDR3 sequence reads: CALRNRDRGYNEQYF. The CDR3 DNA sequence: TGTGCCCTTAGGAACCGGGACAGGGGATACAATGAGCAGTACTTC. The V call is TRBV19, the J call TRBJ2-1; 10 bases align to TRBD1. The J call may be in error: the DNA end matches TRBJ2-7 better. The CDR3 has 15 amino acids. Germline CDR1 is LNHDA and CDR2 is SQIVND (reference sequence).

The chain has TRBV12-3 or TRBV12-4 and TRBJ2-3, with a possible D match to TRBD2 (6 bases). Trimming took off 6 bases at V and 2 bases at J, with 12 bases between the two ends. This CDR3 comprises 14 residues. CDR3 DNA: TGTGCCAGCAGATTGGGAGGTCTCACAGATACGCAGTATTTT. Translated, it gives CASRLGGLTDTQYF.

The sample holds many counts of this clonotype. CDR3 DNA sequence: TGCAGCGTTTCATCCTACAATGAGCAGTTCTTC. Translated: CSVSSYNEQFF. The rearrangement joins TRBV29-1 to TRBJ2-1; D is undetermined. The germline V gene encodes CDR1 SQVTM and CDR2 ANQGSEA. The V end was cut by 5 bases, the J end by 1 base, with 3 bases between. The CDR3 consists of 11 residues.

This clonotype showed up just a few times. The chain has TRBV20-1 and TRBJ2-6; the D gene is possibly TRBD1 (6 bases). Per germline, CDR1 DFQATT and CDR2 SNEGSKA (reference sequence). The CDR3 is 17 amino acids. The germline V and J ends were trimmed by 1 base and 1 base, with 14 bases remaining between them. Here the CDR3 DNA reads TGCAGTGCTAGAGTGTCGGTACAGGGATCTGGGGCCAACGTCCTGACTTTC. It is translated as CSARVSVQGSGANVLTF.

This clonotype was seen ten or more times. The chain links TRBV11-2 to TRBJ2-3, with 12 positions matching TRBD2. The germline gives CDR1 SGHAT, CDR2 FQNNGV. Unmatched junction bases numbered 4, after V lost 0 bases and J lost 0 bases. CDR3 length equals 18 residues. As DNA, the CDR3 is TGTGCCAGCAGCTTAGAACTAGCGGGAGGAACCAGCACAGATACGCAGTATTTT. This gives the protein CASSLELAGGTSTDTQYF.

The chain carries TRBV4-3 and TRBJ1-1, with 9 bases aligning to TRBD1. V lost 2 bases to trimming and J lost 8 bases; unmatched junction nucleotides: 9. The germline CDR1 and CDR2 sequences are LGHNA and YSLEER. This CDR3 is built from 15 residues. CDR3 sequence: CASSQITGGASEAFF. The CDR3 nucleotides are TGCGCCAGCAGCCAAATAACAGGGGGCGCTTCGGAAGCTTTCTTT.

The chain combines TRBV6-1 with TRBJ2-1; 8 bases align to TRBD1. Trimming at V came to 2 bases and at J to 6 bases, leaving 3 bases not matched to a gene. The CDR3 runs to 14 residues. CDR1 and CDR2 from the germline V gene are MNHNS and SASEGT. The CDR3 DNA is TGTGCCAGCAGTGAAACGGACAGGGCCAATGAGCAGTTCTTC. As protein: CASSETDRANEQFF.

This clonotype was detected many times. The gene calls are TRBV5-1 and TRBJ2-3; D unresolved. There are 14 residues in the CDR3. Trimming removed 0 bases from V and 2 bases from J, with 7 bases in between. Germline V lookup: CDR1 SGHRS, CDR2 YFSETQ. CDR3 sequence: CASSLDQVTDTQYF. The CDR3 DNA is TGCGCCAGCAGCTTGGATCAGGTCACAGATACGCAGTATTTT. The entire variable domain, with the rest obtained from reference TRBV5-1 and TRBJ2-3, is as follows: KAGVTQTPRYLIKTRGQQVTLSCSPISGHRSVSWYQQTPGQGLQFLFEYFSETQRNKGNFPGRFSGRQFSNSRSEMNVSTLELGDSALYLCASSLDQVTDTQYFGPGTRLTVL.

The chain has TRBV12-3 or TRBV12-4 and TRBJ2-2; 7 nucleotides line up with TRBD2. Unmatched junction bases numbered 4, after V lost 7 bases and J lost 2 bases. This CDR3 has 14 amino acids. The CDR3 DNA reads as TGTGCCAGCACCGCGGGAGCAAACACCGGGGAGCTGTTTTTT. It translates to CASTAGANTGELFF.

This clonotype has ten or more counts. The chain combines TRBV12-3 or TRBV12-4 with TRBJ2-7; D unresolved. The V end was cut by 1 base, the J end by 3 bases, with 10 bases between. The CDR3 is made up of 14 amino acids. CDR3 in amino acids: CASSLEVPVYEQYF. In DNA form, the CDR3 reads TGTGCCAGCAGTTTAGAGGTGCCAGTCTACGAGCAGTACTTC.

This clonotype was picked up many times. The chain couples TRBV12-3 or TRBV12-4 to TRBJ2-1; D unresolved. The CDR3 totals 16 residues. Trimming removed 6 bases at V and 8 bases at J, with 23 bases between. The CDR3 region is CASSPATGGATDEQFF. In DNA form, the CDR3 reads TGTGCCAGCAGCCCGGCTACGGGTGGAGCTACCGATGAGCAGTTCTTC.